This TCR beta chain was captured in a study of spatial heterogeneity in lung cancer. This clonotype was counted many times. TCRdb re-called the 5' RACE reads through MiXCR, storing one row per CDR3 protein. In the table there are 20,000 to 30,000 distinct CDR3 sequences, 4% to 6% of which are singletons. The time point denotes: sample taken at primary tumor resection. Whole RNA obtained from tumor, nontumor lung or frozen PBMC underwent sequencing without sorting. CDR3 length: 15 amino acids. V shed 6 bases and J shed 0 bases, with 9 bases lying between them. Germline loops: CDR1 MNHEY, CDR2 SVGAGI. Sequencing used PBMCs, obtained at surgery. The chain combines TRBV6-5 with TRBJ2-6; no reliable D call. The TCR sequence derives from a male donor with early-stage non-small cell lung cancer. DNA of the CDR3: TGTGCCAGCAGCCCCCGCCCCTCTGGGGCCAACGTCCTGACTTTC. It translates to CASSPRPSGANVLTF.